These 3 T cell receptor beta chains share one sample of origin, sequenced in a study of shared clonotypes between healthy human individuals. Some clones are missing from TCRdb's copy, which holds only in-frame ones; the method was immunoSEQ multiplex PCR. The table includes 2 million or so clones, 85% to 95% detected once. Sequenced input: naive CD4+ T cells sorted from blood. Subset indicated: CD45RA+ positively selected. These receptors all come from a man aged 18 to 30 in good health.

A single count supports this clone. The genes are TRBV4-1 and TRBJ2-2; no clear D gene. This CDR3 region has 16 residues. The germline V gene encodes CDR1 MGHRA and CDR2 YSYEKL. The V and J ends lost 5 bases and 1 base respectively, with 14 bases between them. The CDR3 coding sequence is TGCGCCAGCAGCTCTCCCCCCCCAGGGAACACCGGGGAGCTGTTTTTT. This sequence encodes CASSSPPPGNTGELFF.

This clone was recorded only once. The chain is built from TRBV19 and TRBJ2-7, with TRBD1 matching 7 bases. J gave up 2 bases and V 3 bases, and 10 bases lay outside the gene matches. There are 16 residues in the CDR3. Germline V gene data show CDR1 as LNHDA and CDR2 as SQIVND (reference sequence). DNA of the CDR3: TGTGCCAGTAGTATTGGGGGACCGGGACAGCCCTACGAGCAGTACTTC. Its translation is CASSIGGPGQPYEQYF.

This clone showed up many times. The genes are TRBV7-2 and TRBJ1-1, with 9 bases that match TRBD1. This CDR3 comprises 16 residues. Germline V lookup: CDR1 SGHTA, CDR2 FQGNSA. V trimming: 5 bases; J trimming: 1 base; junction bases outside the gene matches: 8. The CDR3 bases are TGTGCCAGCAGCCCACTAGGGACAGGGTCGAACACTGAAGCTTTCTTT. This codes for CASSPLGTGSNTEAFF.